This is a list of T cell receptor beta chains from one sample in a study of cytomegalovirus exposure and HLA in healthy donors. The data were produced by immunoSEQ multiplex PCR, yet TCRdb's version contains in-frame clones alone and is incomplete. The sample consists of roughly 120,000 clones, approximately 74% of them appearing once. The sequencing input was PBMCs. These TCRs come from a woman between 40 and 50 years old in good health and CMV-seropositive. Both conserved end residues are part of each CDR3. The D gene is left open where the match is weak. The size field is filled for only some rows; it gives once, few, many or a size class.

TRBJ1-1 NA TRBV11-3 TRBD1 TGTGCCAGCAGCCCCTGGACAGGGGGCGAAGCTTTCTTT CASSPWTGGEAFF
TRBJ1-2 NA TRBV27 NA TGTGCCAGCAGGCAACTTCGCACTCGCAATTATGGCTACACCTTC CASRQLRTRNYGYTF
TRBJ2-7 NA TRBV11-3 NA TGTGCCAGCAGCCCCTTTGAGAGCTCCTACGAGCAGTACTTC CASSPFESSYEQYF
TRBJ1-1 NA TRBV4-2 NA TGTGCCAGCAGCCAAGATCTAACAGGGAAAGCTTTCTTT CASSQDLTGKAFF
TRBJ2-1 few TRBV7-2 TRBD2 TGTGCCAGCAGCTTAGCTGGAGCGGGGTTATACAATGAGCAGTTCTTC CASSLAGAGLYNEQFF
TRBJ1-5 NA TRBV19 NA TGTGCCAGTAGTATCCCGGGACGTCGGGGGGGGCTTAGTCAGCCCCAGCATTTT CASSIPGRRGGLSQPQHF
TRBJ2-1 NA TRBV6-5 TRBD1 TGTGCCAGCAGTAAACAGGGGTACAATGAGCAGTTCTTC CASSKQGYNEQFF
TRBJ2-3 NA TRBV25-1 TRBD2 TGTGCCAGCAGTGTCTACCGGAGCGGGGGCACAGATACGCAGTATTTT CASSVYRSGGTDTQYF
TRBJ1-2 NA TRBV6-1 TRBD1 TGTGCCAGCAGTGAAGGGCCCCAGGGGGCGATCTATGGCTACACCTTC CASSEGPQGAIYGYTF
TRBJ1-6 NA TRBV5-3 TRBD1 TGTGCCAGAACTCGTCGTGGGGGACAGGGATTTTCACCCCTCCACTTT CARTRRGGQGFSPLHF
TRBJ2-5 NA TRBV4-1 NA TGCGCCAGCAGCCAGACGCGGGCAGTACAAGAGACCCAGTACTTC CASSQTRAVQETQYF
TRBJ2-7 NA TRBV4-1 TRBD2 TGCGCCAGCAGCCAATTGCCTAGCGGGGTCTACGAGCAGTACTTC CASSQLPSGVYEQYF
TRBJ1-2 NA TRBV29-1 TRBD1 TGCAGCGTGCACAGGGGGAACTATGGCTACACCTTC CSVHRGNYGYTF
TRBJ2-7 NA TRBV18 TRBD1 TGTGCCAGCTCACCCATCCCGGACAGGGGGCTCGAGCAGTACTTC CASSPIPDRGLEQYF
TRBJ2-3 NA TRBV7-9 NA TGTGCCAGCAGCCCTAGCTCGGCGACAGATACGCAGTATTTT CASSPSSATDTQYF
TRBJ2-7 NA TRBV6-1 NA TGTGCCAGCAGTGAAGCGCTTGAGAACGTAGCCTACGAGCAGTACTTC CASSEALENVAYEQYF
TRBJ2-1 NA TRBV18 TRBD2 TGTGCCAGCTCACCAACTAGCGGGAGTTACAATGAGCAGTTCTTC CASSPTSGSYNEQFF
TRBJ1-6 NA TRBV19 TRBD1 TGTGCCAGTAGTAGAGGGGACAGGGGGCATACCGGATCACCCCTCCACTTT CASSRGDRGHTGSPLHF
TRBJ2-7 NA TRBV7-2 TRBD2 TGTGCCAGCAGCTTAGGAGCGGGAGTTTTCTACGAGCAGTACTTC CASSLGAGVFYEQYF
TRBJ2-3 NA TRBV7-2 NA TGTGCCAGCAGTATACAACCCGGGGGTAGCACAGATACGCAGTATTTT CASSIQPGGSTDTQYF
TRBJ2-1 NA TRBV7-2 NA TGTGCCAGCAGCTCCCAACGGTACAATGAGCAGTTCTTC CASSSQRYNEQFF
TRBJ1-4 few TRBV7-2 NA TGTGCCAGCAGCTTAGCGTCAACTGGGGGCGGGGAAAAACTGTTTTTT CASSLASTGGGEKLFF
TRBJ2-6 NA TRBV30 TRBD2 TGTGCCTGGAGTGCCACCAGACATAGCGGGGCTGGGGCCAACGTCCTGACTTTC CAWSATRHSGAGANVLTF
TRBJ2-2 NA TRBV6-4 NA TGTGCCAGCAGTGACTCGAGACTAGGATCGGGGGAGCTGTTTTTT CASSDSRLGSGELFF
TRBJ1-6 NA TRBV5-6 TRBD1 TGTGCCAGCAGCTACGGGACAGGATATAATTCACCCCTCCACTTT CASSYGTGYNSPLHF
TRBJ2-3 NA TRBV7-8 NA TGTGCCAGCAGCTTAGTCGGGGTATCGGGCACAGATACGCAGTATTTT CASSLVGVSGTDTQYF
TRBJ2-1 NA TRBV30 NA TGTGCCTGTCTTAGTTGGGGTGGACAAGTCAACAATGAGCAGTTCTTC CACLSWGGQVNNEQFF
TRBJ2-3 NA TRBV9 NA TGTGCCAGCAGCATTCAGGGGTCCACAGATACGCAGTATTTT CASSIQGSTDTQYF
TRBJ2-7 NA TRBV19 NA TGTGCCAGTAGTATTTCCGGGACACTGAGCTACGAGCAGTACTTC CASSISGTLSYEQYF
TRBJ1-1 NA TRBV19 NA TGTGCCAGTAGTAAGCCTCTACGTGGCACTGAAGCTTTCTTT CASSKPLRGTEAFF
TRBJ2-1 few TRBV15 NA TGTGCCACCAGCAGAAGAGGCGGGGGCCGAAGGGGTGAGCAGTTCTTC CATSRRGGGRRGEQFF
TRBJ1-2 NA TRBV4-3 NA TGCGCCAGCAGGATGGACAGCTCGTCCTTTAGCTCCTATGGCTACACCTTC CASRMDSSSFSSYGYTF
TRBJ2-4 NA TRBV7-8 NA TGTGCCAGCAGCCCGGGCCCGGGGATAGCCAAAAACATTCAGTACTTC CASSPGPGIAKNIQYF
TRBJ2-2 NA TRBV30 TRBD2 TGTGCCTGGAGGCGACTAGCGGGAATGGGGGAGCTGTTTTTT CAWRRLAGMGELFF
TRBJ2-5 NA TRBV7-8 NA TGTGCCAGCAGAACCCCTAGCGATCAAGAGACCCAGTACTTC CASRTPSDQETQYF
TRBJ2-2 once TRBV7-2 NA TGTGCCAGCAGCTTAGCACACACAAACACCGGGGAGCTGTTTTTT CASSLAHTNTGELFF
TRBJ1-6 NA TRBV14 NA TGTGCCAGCAGCTTAAACAGATTACCCCTCCACTTT CASSLNRLPLHF